This T cell receptor beta chain stems from a study of human T cells and chemical hapten exposure. The overall study: Per-sample TCR yield variability stemmed mainly from small pooled library volume differences. Findings of the study overall: TCRs whose frequency exceeded 1 in 1000 remained the same following DPC sensitization.

This clonotype has more than one count but fewer than ten. The target antigen is unknown. Individual cDNA molecules (in the library) carried attached unique molecular identifiers. As originally analysed: There were a median of approximately 88,000 TCRs per sample, with a range from about 23,224 to 690,600. Each CDR3 protein gets one entry after TCRdb re-called the RACE reads with MiXCR. These V and J calls rely on TCRdb rather than the paper's analysis. This table has 25,000 to 35,000 distinct CDR3 sequences, less than 8% appearing once. This CDR3 spans 16 amino acids. CDR1 and CDR2 from the germline V gene are MDHEN and SYDVKM. The V end lost 3 bases, the J end lost 3 bases, and 15 bases lay between the germline ends. The time point denotes: healthy volunteer bleed at 2 weeks. Total RNA was isolated from unfractionated whole blood.

This sequence joins TRBV28 and TRBJ1-5, with D tentatively TRBD1 (5 bases). Sequencing was done on a sample of whole blood. This TCR came from a human donor in good health. Some clones in this sample may be carry-over from other donors' samples. CDR3: CASSFLRGDNNQPQHF. CDR3 sequence (DNA): TGTGCCAGCAGTTTTCTAAGAGGGGATAACAATCAGCCCCAGCATTTT. The full variable domain, completed using reference TRBV28 and TRBJ1-5, is DVKVTQSSRYLVKRTGEKVFLECVQDMDHENMFWYRQDPGLGLRLIYFSYDVKMKEKGDIPEGYSVSREKKERFSLILESASTNQTSMYLCASSFLRGDNNQPQHFGDGTRLSIL.